This T cell receptor beta chain comes out of a study of response to subunit inactivated influenza vaccine. Whole-study results and caveats: It was the authors' suggestion that each seasonal influenza vaccination recruits few new T cells.

CDR3 length: 16 amino acids. Germline assignment: CDR1 MDHEN and CDR2 SYDVKM. V shed 2 bases and J shed 7 bases, with 15 bases lying between them. This clonotype has more than one count but fewer than ten. Antigen: not known. In TCRdb, the RT-PCR reads were re-called with MiXCR into one record per CDR3 protein. The sample holds 250,000 to 350,000 distinct CDR3 sequences, 22% seen once. Here the sequenced sample was PBMCs from blood, taken about 20 months after vaccination. This TCR came from a man between 50 and 69 years old who received an inactivated influenza vaccine. The chain has TRBV28 and TRBJ1-6; unclear D gene. The CDR3 here is CASSLGGRLSNSPLHF. DNA of the CDR3: TGTGCCAGCAGTTTAGGTGGCAGGCTGTCAAATTCACCCCTCCACTTT.